These 29 T cell receptor beta chains were all obtained from the same sample, sequenced in a study of early T cells in non-severe SARS-CoV-2 infection. TCRdb fed the 5' RACE reads into MiXCR, producing one record per CDR3 protein. The profile shows just under 60,000 distinct CDR3 sequences, about 8.9% of them singletons. The sequenced sample consisted of whole blood. These receptor sequences come from an adult who was a healthcare worker with PCR-confirmed SARS-CoV-2 infection or an uninfected control (not recorded which).

CDR3 DNA sequence: TGTGCCAGTAGGGGACTAGCGGGAGCCGGTGAGCAGTTCTTC. It specifies CASRGLAGAGEQFF. V gene TRBV19 combines with J gene TRBJ2-1, with TRBD2 identical over 14 bases. This CDR3 comprises 14 residues. J was trimmed by 9 bases and V by 6 bases; bases with no gene match: 4. Germline CDR1 reads LNHDA; CDR2 reads SQIVND (reference sequence).

This clonotype was found many times. This chain joins TRBV30 and TRBJ2-1, with D perhaps matching TRBD1 or TRBD2 (5 bases each). The CDR3 spans 14 residues. V was pared by 3 bases and J by 5 bases, with 14 bases between. Germline V gives CDR1 GTSNPN, CDR2 SVGIG (reference sequence). The CDR3 spells CAWSEGLANNEQFF. CDR3 bases: TGTGCCTGGAGCGAGGGGCTAGCAAACAATGAGCAGTTCTTC.

This clonotype has a handful of counts. The chain links TRBV28 to TRBJ2-3; 12 bases match TRBD2. Germline V lookup: CDR1 MDHEN, CDR2 SYDVKM. The junction had 12 bases not matched to a gene; V was cut back by 5 bases and J by 0 bases. The CDR3 runs to 19 residues. CDR3 nucleotides: TGTGCCAGCAGTCGGAGGGGACTAGCGGGTGGTTCTAGCACAGATACGCAGTATTTT. Protein product: CASSRRGLAGGSSTDTQYF.

This clonotype appeared once. V is TRBV7-2 and J is TRBJ2-5; TRBD1 might be the D (7 bases). The V gene lost 5 bases and the J gene lost 3 bases, with 13 bases spanning the gap. The germline V gene encodes CDR1 SGHTA and CDR2 FQGNSA. This CDR3 contains 14 residues. For the CDR3, the DNA is TGTGCCAGCAGCCTCACAGGGGAGGAAGAGACCCAGTACTTC. Amino acid sequence: CASSLTGEEETQYF.

This clonotype was recorded a few times. V and J are TRBV6-5 and TRBJ1-2; 7 nucleotides align to TRBD1. CDR1 MNHEY and CDR2 SVGAGI come from the germline V gene. V shed 4 bases and J 4 bases; nucleotides not matched to a gene: 9. This CDR3 comprises 15 residues. Here the CDR3 reads CASSFSPGTAYGYTF. DNA for the CDR3: TGTGCCAGCAGTTTTTCACCCGGGACAGCCTATGGCTACACCTTC.

This clonotype was detected many times. The chain combines TRBV28 with TRBJ2-1; 12 nucleotides align to TRBD2. V gave up 6 bases and J gave up 8 bases; unmatched junction bases: 8. The CDR3 is 15 residues long. Germline CDR1 and CDR2: MDHEN and SYDVKM. CDR3 DNA sequence: TGTGCCAGCAGAGCGACTAGCGGGGGTCTTTATGAGCAGTTCTTC. It translates to CASRATSGGLYEQFF.

The chain combines TRBV19 with TRBJ1-6; TRBD1 is a possible D gene (5 bases). V lost 6 bases and J 0 bases, leaving 12 bases between the germline ends. Germline CDR1 and CDR2: LNHDA and SQIVND (reference sequence). The CDR3 length is 16 residues. CDR3 protein: CASSKTETSYNSPLHF. DNA of the CDR3: TGTGCCAGTAGCAAGACAGAGACCTCCTATAATTCACCCCTCCACTTT.

This clonotype was detected many times. This chain uses TRBV7-9 with TRBJ1-2; 10 bases agree with TRBD1. Trimming removed 1 base from V and 3 bases from J; junction bases left unmatched: 5. CDR1 is SEHNR and CDR2 is FQNEAQ in the germline V gene (reference sequence). The CDR3 contains 16 residues. This chain's CDR3 is CASSLESTGGDYGYTF. In DNA form, the CDR3 reads TGTGCCAGCAGCTTAGAATCGACAGGGGGCGACTATGGCTACACCTTC.

This clonotype was counted many times. This chain connects TRBV25-1 to TRBJ2-1; D possibly corresponds to TRBD1 (7 bases). CDR1 is MGHDK, CDR2 SYGVNS, per germline. Trimming shortened V by 6 bases and J by 0 bases, and 24 bases separated the two germline ends. The CDR3 contains 19 residues. The CDR3 DNA is TGTGCCAGCAGCCCCGTGGCAGGGGGGTTACCAAGCTCCTACAATGAGCAGTTCTTC. Protein: CASSPVAGGLPSSYNEQFF.

The sample holds many counts of this clonotype. The CDR3 region is CASSSEGNLVGAFF. Here the CDR3 DNA reads TGTGCCAGCAGCTCCGAAGGGAACCTGGTAGGCGCTTTCTTT. This chain joins TRBV7-3 and TRBJ1-1, with D unresolved. Germline V gives CDR1 SGHTA, CDR2 FQGTGA. With 4 bases removed from V and 11 bases from J, the gap between germline ends came to 20 bases. The CDR3 contains 14 residues.

The sample holds many counts of this clonotype. V gene TRBV7-2 combines with J gene TRBJ2-3; the D gene is possibly TRBD2 (6 bases). The V gene's germline CDR1 is SGHTA and CDR2 FQGNSA. Trimming left V 2 bases short and J 3 bases short, with 15 bases between. The CDR3 is 16 amino acids. The CDR3: CASSLLSAGRTDTQYF. In DNA, the CDR3 is TGTGCCAGCAGCTTACTCTCGGCGGGGAGAACAGATACGCAGTATTTT.

The sample holds many counts of this clonotype. The chain is built from TRBV27 and TRBJ2-3; no reliable D call. Germline V CDR1 and CDR2: MNHEY, SMNVEV (reference sequence). V was clipped by 4 bases and J by 5 bases, with 10 bases between them. The CDR3 sequence is 13 residues long. The CDR3 is CASSSLTIDTQYF. In DNA, the CDR3 is TGTGCCAGCAGTTCCCTAACAATAGATACGCAGTATTTT.

This clonotype was counted between two and nine times. The CDR3 DNA is TGTGCCAGCAATGAGGTATCGGGCACAGATACGCAGTATTTT. Translating it yields CASNEVSGTDTQYF. The chain recombines TRBV2 with TRBJ2-3; D is unresolved. This CDR3 spans 14 amino acids. CDR1 is SNHLY and CDR2 is FYNNEI in the germline V gene. V shed 7 bases and J shed 1 base, with 12 bases lying between them.

This clonotype has ten or more counts. The chain carries TRBV3-1 and TRBJ2-1; 10 nucleotides line up with TRBD2. The trim removed 6 bases at V and 7 bases at J, leaving 9 bases unmatched. Germline CDR1 and CDR2: LGHDT and YNNKEL (reference sequence). This CDR3 is 15 amino acids long. This chain's CDR3 is CASSYIAGGENEQFF. DNA for the CDR3: TGTGCCAGCAGTTACATAGCGGGAGGAGAGAATGAGCAGTTCTTC.

This clonotype was recorded a few times. V is TRBV28 and J is TRBJ2-1, with 8 bases aligning to TRBD2. The CDR3 is 16 amino acids. In germline, CDR1 is MDHEN, CDR2 SYDVKM. Unmatched junction bases numbered 15, after V lost 6 bases and J lost 8 bases. The DNA for the CDR3 is TGTGCCAGCAGCCTCCCTCCGGGACTAGTTAACCATGAGCAGTTCTTC. Translation: CASSLPPGLVNHEQFF.

This clonotype has only a few counts. The rearrangement joins TRBV7-2 to TRBJ2-3, with a weak D call TRBD1 (5 bases). Trimming removed 4 bases from V and 0 bases from J, with 8 bases in between. The CDR3 length is 14 residues. The germline CDR1 and CDR2 sequences are SGHTA and FQGNSA. CDR3 in DNA: TGTGCCAGCAGCTCCGACAGTAGCACAGATACGCAGTATTTT. It yields the protein CASSSDSSTDTQYF.

This clonotype was observed many times. V usage is TRBV6-6 and J usage is TRBJ1-3; 8 nucleotides match TRBD1. This CDR3 has 17 amino acids. Germline V gene lookup returns CDR1 MNHNY and CDR2 SVGAGI (reference sequence). J gave up 0 bases and V 2 bases, and 6 bases lay outside the gene matches. The CDR3 region is CASSYRRQGYSGNTIYF. CDR3 DNA: TGTGCCAGCAGTTACCGTCGACAGGGGTACTCTGGAAACACCATATATTTT.

This clonotype was seen many times. This chain links TRBV28 with TRBJ2-1; D unclear. Germline V CDR1 and CDR2: MDHEN, SYDVKM. The CDR3 extends over 14 amino acids. Trimming left V 2 bases short and J 4 bases short, with 9 bases between. CDR3 sequence: CASSLRSRYNEQFF. For the CDR3, the DNA is TGTGCCAGCAGTTTAAGGTCTCGGTACAATGAGCAGTTCTTC.

This clonotype has ten or more counts. This chain links TRBV18 with TRBJ1-4, with 10 bases identical to TRBD1. The CDR3 length is 18 residues. The germline V gene has CDR1 KGHSH and CDR2 LQKENI. V was pared by 3 bases and J by 6 bases, with 13 bases of the junction left unmatched. In nucleotides, the CDR3 is TGTGCCAGCTCACCTCTAGTCGTCTCGGGACAGGGGCATGAAAAACTGTTTTTT. Translated: CASSPLVVSGQGHEKLFF. Full variable domain (remainder filled in from reference TRBV18 and TRBJ1-4): NAGVMQNPRHLVRRRGQEARLRCSPMKGHSHVYWYRQLPEEGLKFMVYLQKENIIDESGMPKERFSAEFPKEGPSILRIQQVVRGDSAAYFCASSPLVVSGQGHEKLFFGSGTQLSVL.

Only a few counts were recorded for this clonotype. This chain joins TRBV10-3 and TRBJ2-3, with D maybe TRBD1 (6 bases). This CDR3 region has 12 residues. V lost 9 bases and J lost 2, with 9 bases in between. Germline V gene data show CDR1 as ENHRY and CDR2 as SYGVKD. CDR3 sequence (DNA): TGTGCCATAAGGGACAACACAGATACGCAGTATTTT. Encoded protein: CAIRDNTDTQYF.

This clonotype occurred many times. The rearrangement uses TRBV12-3 or TRBV12-4 and TRBJ1-2, with D possibly matching TRBD1 (6 bases). This CDR3 contains 13 residues. Trimming cost V 3 bases and J 6 bases, with 11 bases left between them. CDR3 bases: TGTGCCAGCAGTTTGACAGGTTCGGATGGCTACACCTTC. This codes for CASSLTGSDGYTF.

The chain has TRBV29-1 and TRBJ1-1; possibly TRBD1 for D (5 bases). With 5 bases removed from V and 6 bases from J, the gap between germline ends came to 25 bases. CDR1 SQVTM and CDR2 ANQGSEA come from the germline V gene. CDR3 length: 16 residues. CDR3 sequence: CSVMLPPGQAVAEAFF. CDR3 in DNA: TGCAGCGTTATGCTCCCACCGGGGCAGGCCGTCGCTGAAGCTTTCTTT.

This chain joins TRBV28 and TRBJ1-1; tentatively, D is TRBD1 (6 bases). The CDR3 has 12 residues. V shed 4 bases and J shed 6 bases, with 9 bases lying between them. CDR1 is MDHEN, CDR2 SYDVKM, per germline. This CDR3 reads CASSWGASEAFF. CDR3 nucleotides: TGTGCCAGCAGTTGGGGGGCTTCTGAAGCTTTCTTT.

The chain uses TRBV3-1 and TRBJ1-5; D is undetermined. The CDR3 sequence is 15 residues long. Germline V lookup: CDR1 LGHDT, CDR2 YNNKEL (reference sequence). The germline V and J ends were trimmed by 0 bases and 3 bases, with 9 bases remaining between them. CDR3 nucleotide sequence: TGTGCCAGCAGCCAAGATGCGGTGACCAATCAGCCCCAGCATTTT. This sequence encodes CASSQDAVTNQPQHF.

To note about this clonotype: This likely reflects a read error, since a far larger clone is one base away. The chain links TRBV27 to TRBJ1-1; D possibly corresponds to TRBD1 (6 bases). Germline V gene lookup returns CDR1 MNHEY and CDR2 SMNVEV (reference sequence). This CDR3 spans 13 amino acids. CDR3: CVSSSGVNTEAFF. The CDR3 region has the DNA TGTGTCAGTTCCTCAGGGGTGAACACTGAAGCTTTCTTT.

In DNA form, the CDR3 reads TGTGCCAGCAGTTATAGGGAGCAGAAGCAGTTCTTC. Protein: CASSYREQKQFF. V and J are TRBV12-3 or TRBV12-4 and TRBJ2-1; weak D call: TRBD2 (5 bases). Trimming cost V 4 bases and J 11 bases, with 12 bases left between them. There are 12 residues in the CDR3.

Notes on this clonotype: This may be a read error, as it is one base from a much larger clone. This chain's CDR3 is CASSYGTIRGGPYF. CDR3 in DNA: TGTGCCAGCAGTTACGGGACCATCCGCGGGGGTCCGTACTTC. The genes are TRBV12-3 or TRBV12-4 and TRBJ2-1, with 7 bases lining up with TRBD2. The CDR3 covers 14 residues.

This clonotype appeared a few times. This chain uses TRBV28 with TRBJ1-1; possible D gene TRBD1, 5 bases. The CDR3 runs 14 residues. Per germline, CDR1 MDHEN and CDR2 SYDVKM. Deletions cut 6 bases from V and 3 bases from J, with 14 bases between. CDR3 DNA sequence: TGTGCCAGCAGCCCAGACAGCGCCTACACTGAAGCTTTCTTT. Its protein product is CASSPDSAYTEAFF.

The chain links TRBV12-3 or TRBV12-4 to TRBJ2-3; no clear D gene. V was shortened by 6 bases and J by 4 bases, with 14 bases between the two germline ends. CDR3 size: 14 residues. The CDR3: CASSPALGSDTQYF. The CDR3, as DNA: TGTGCCAGCAGCCCGGCGCTAGGGTCAGATACGCAGTATTTT.